This T cell receptor (beta chain) was recorded in a study of regulatory T cells in long-lasting Graves disease. Time point defined: newly diagnosed GD, antithyroid drugs for less than 3 months. The TCR library used RNA extracted from PBMCs. Construction of the TCR beta libraries employed iRepertoire HTBI primers in conjunction with Arm-PCR of CDR3 regions. TCRdb fed the multiplex PCR reads into MiXCR, producing one record per CDR3 protein. The table shows 500,000 or so distinct CDR3 sequences, with 16% occurring only once. The CDR3 has 13 amino acids. Germline trimming cut 4 bases from V and 5 bases from J; bases unmatched to any gene: 5. Germline V gives CDR1 SGHKS, CDR2 YYEKEE (reference sequence). These sequences were also reported in another study, on T cells in Graves' hyperthyroidism and ophthalmopathy.

The TCR comes from a man between 40 and 49 years old with Graves disease. The rearrangement uses TRBV5-5 and TRBJ2-5; 7 nucleotides line up with TRBD1. Sequenced material: peripheral blood mononuclear cells (PBMCs), taken at new diagnosis, from a patient treated with antithyroid drugs. DNA for the CDR3: TGTGCCAGCAGCAGGGGGCTCCTGGAGACCCAGTACTTC. Translation: CASSRGLLETQYF.